The rows below give T cell receptor beta chains drawn from one sample of a study of PD-1 blockade in classical Hodgkin lymphoma. Data came from immunoSEQ multiplex PCR; TCRdb stores just in-frame clones and leaves some out. The data contain 15,000 or so clones, approximately 58% of them singletons. The sample in question was peripheral blood mononuclear cells (PBMCs), obtained at baseline. These receptors all stem from a human donor with classical Hodgkin lymphoma. The CDR3 runs from the conserved cysteine through the conserved F or W. The D gene is left open where the match is weak. Clone size, where shown, is once, few, many, or a class for clones that have expanded.

J gene: TRBJ2-3; clone size: NA; D gene: NA; V gene: TRBV7-9; CDR3 DNA: TGTGCCAGCAGGGGGACTTTTGAGACAGATACGCAGTATTTT; CDR3 protein: CASRGTFETDTQYF
J gene: TRBJ2-4; clone size: NA; D gene: NA; V gene: TRBV6-6; CDR3 DNA: TGTGCCAGCAACCCACAGGGGAGGGCCAAAAACATTCAGTACTTC; CDR3 protein: CASNPQGRAKNIQYF
J gene: TRBJ2-3; clone size: NA; D gene: TRBD1; V gene: TRBV5-6; CDR3 DNA: TGTGCCAGCAGCGTGGGACAGGGTTTAACAGATACGCAGTATTTT; CDR3 protein: CASSVGQGLTDTQYF
J gene: TRBJ2-1; clone size: NA; D gene: NA; V gene: TRBV16; CDR3 DNA: TGTGCCAGCAGCCAATCGGGCGAGGCCTCCTACAATGAGCAGTTCTTC; CDR3 protein: CASSQSGEASYNEQFF
J gene: TRBJ2-5; clone size: few; D gene: NA; V gene: TRBV5-1; CDR3 DNA: TGCGCCAGCAGCCATTACAGTGCAGAGACCCAGTACTTC; CDR3 protein: CASSHYSAETQYF
J gene: TRBJ1-2; clone size: NA; D gene: NA; V gene: TRBV6-5; CDR3 DNA: TGTGCCAGCAGTTACGGGCGGAGCTATGGCTACACCTTC; CDR3 protein: CASSYGRSYGYTF
J gene: TRBJ1-1; clone size: NA; D gene: NA; V gene: TRBV5-4; CDR3 DNA: TGTGCCAGCAGCTTCGAGGTTTTCACTGAAGCTTTCTTT; CDR3 protein: CASSFEVFTEAFF
J gene: TRBJ1-4; clone size: few; D gene: NA; V gene: TRBV5-4; CDR3 DNA: TGTGCCAGCAGCTTGGCAGGGGTGGAGGAAAAACTGTTTTTT; CDR3 protein: CASSLAGVEEKLFF
J gene: TRBJ2-2; clone size: once; D gene: NA; V gene: TRBV28; CDR3 DNA: TGTGCCAGCAGTTTCGAGTTACCGGGAGCCCTGGGGGAGCTGTTTTTT; CDR3 protein: CASSFELPGALGELFF
J gene: TRBJ2-2; clone size: few; D gene: NA; V gene: TRBV5-5; CDR3 DNA: TGTGCCAGCAGCTTAAATCCGGGCCAAGTCGGGGAGCTGTTTTTT; CDR3 protein: CASSLNPGQVGELFF
J gene: TRBJ2-7; clone size: NA; D gene: NA; V gene: TRBV27; CDR3 DNA: TGTGCCAGCAGTTTCGGTGGTAGAGCCGAGCAGTACTTC; CDR3 protein: CASSFGGRAEQYF
J gene: TRBJ1-4; clone size: NA; D gene: TRBD1; V gene: TRBV11-2; CDR3 DNA: TGTGCCAGCAGCTTCGCCCGACAGGGCTATGAAAAACTGTTTTTT; CDR3 protein: CASSFARQGYEKLFF
J gene: TRBJ2-5; clone size: medium-sized; D gene: NA; V gene: TRBV9; CDR3 DNA: TGTGCCAGCAGCGTAGAGGAGGAGACCCAGTACTTC; CDR3 protein: CASSVEEETQYF
J gene: TRBJ2-5; clone size: NA; D gene: TRBD2; V gene: TRBV4-1; CDR3 DNA: TGCGCCAGCAGCAAACTAGCGGGAGAATCGGAGACCCAGTACTTC; CDR3 protein: CASSKLAGESETQYF
J gene: TRBJ2-2; clone size: NA; D gene: TRBD1; V gene: TRBV2; CDR3 DNA: TGTGCCAGCACCTCGGGACAGGGGAACACCGGGGAGCTGTTTTTT; CDR3 protein: CASTSGQGNTGELFF
J gene: TRBJ1-4; clone size: NA; D gene: NA; V gene: TRBV29-1; CDR3 DNA: TGCAGCGCCGAAACTAATGAAAAACTGTTTTTT; CDR3 protein: CSAETNEKLFF
J gene: TRBJ1-1; clone size: NA; D gene: NA; V gene: TRBV4-1; CDR3 DNA: TGCGCCAGCAGCCAAGGCCCAGGGTCGGCCACTGAAGCTTTCTTT; CDR3 protein: CASSQGPGSATEAFF
J gene: TRBJ2-1; clone size: few; D gene: NA; V gene: TRBV29-1; CDR3 DNA: TGCAGCGTCGGGACGGAGAAGTTCTTC; CDR3 protein: CSVGTEKFF
J gene: TRBJ2-7; clone size: NA; D gene: NA; V gene: TRBV12-1; CDR3 DNA: TGTGCCAGCAGCCCCGGACCTCAAACTAAATGCCCCTACGAGCAGTACTTC; CDR3 protein: CASSPGPQTKCPYEQYF
J gene: TRBJ2-2; clone size: NA; D gene: NA; V gene: TRBV5-1; CDR3 DNA: TGCGCCAGCAGCTTGTCTGGGGCCGGGGAGCTGTTTTTT; CDR3 protein: CASSLSGAGELFF
J gene: TRBJ2-3; clone size: NA; D gene: TRBD1; V gene: TRBV28; CDR3 DNA: TGTGCCAGCACCGATCCGGGACAGGGGGCCACAGATACGCAGTATTTT; CDR3 protein: CASTDPGQGATDTQYF
J gene: TRBJ2-6; clone size: NA; D gene: NA; V gene: TRBV27; CDR3 DNA: TGTGCCAGCAGTGAATCGATCTGGCTACAAAGTCGGGCCAACGTCCTGACTTTC; CDR3 protein: CASSESIWLQSRANVLTF
J gene: TRBJ2-5; clone size: NA; D gene: TRBD1; V gene: TRBV14; CDR3 DNA: TGTGCCAGCAGCCAAGGTCGGACAGGGCAAGAGACCCAGTACTTC; CDR3 protein: CASSQGRTGQETQYF
J gene: TRBJ1-3; clone size: once; D gene: TRBD1; V gene: TRBV29-1; CDR3 DNA: TGCAGCGTTGAAGAGACGCAGGGGGCCGACGGAAACACCATATATTTT; CDR3 protein: CSVEETQGADGNTIYF
J gene: TRBJ1-3; clone size: NA; D gene: NA; V gene: TRBV27; CDR3 DNA: TGTGCCAGCACCTACGACAGGCGGACTGGAAACACCATATATTTT; CDR3 protein: CASTYDRRTGNTIYF
J gene: TRBJ2-5; clone size: NA; D gene: TRBD1; V gene: TRBV10-3; CDR3 DNA: TGTGCCACTGCCCCCGGGACAGGGGGCGTCCAAGAGACCCAGTACTTC; CDR3 protein: CATAPGTGGVQETQYF
J gene: TRBJ1-4; clone size: NA; D gene: NA; V gene: TRBV5-1; CDR3 DNA: TGCGCCAGCAGCTTGGGGGCAGTAGGCGAAAAACTGTTTTTT; CDR3 protein: CASSLGAVGEKLFF
J gene: TRBJ2-1; clone size: NA; D gene: TRBD2; V gene: TRBV19; CDR3 DNA: TGTGCCAGTAGTATCCGGACTAGCGGGAGGGCCCTCTACAATGAGCAGTTCTTC; CDR3 protein: CASSIRTSGRALYNEQFF
J gene: TRBJ2-1; clone size: NA; D gene: NA; V gene: TRBV4-1; CDR3 DNA: TGCGCCAGCAGCCTTTCGAAGGGGTATGAGCAGTTCTTC; CDR3 protein: CASSLSKGYEQFF
J gene: TRBJ2-7; clone size: NA; D gene: NA; V gene: TRBV29-1; CDR3 DNA: TGCAGCGTTGATAAGACAGGAAGCTCCTACGAGCAGTACTTC; CDR3 protein: CSVDKTGSSYEQYF
J gene: TRBJ2-7; clone size: NA; D gene: TRBD2; V gene: TRBV5-1; CDR3 DNA: TGCGCCAGCAGCTGGACTAGCGGAGCCTACGAGCAGTACTTC; CDR3 protein: CASSWTSGAYEQYF
J gene: TRBJ2-3; clone size: NA; D gene: TRBD2; V gene: TRBV2; CDR3 DNA: TGTGCCAGCAGGTACAGCGGGAGCTCAACAGATACGCAGTATTTT; CDR3 protein: CASRYSGSSTDTQYF
J gene: TRBJ2-1; clone size: NA; D gene: TRBD2; V gene: TRBV5-1; CDR3 DNA: TGCGCCAGCAGCTCCGGACTAGCGGGATCGGATGAGCAGTTCTTC; CDR3 protein: CASSSGLAGSDEQFF
J gene: TRBJ1-4; clone size: NA; D gene: TRBD1; V gene: TRBV6-5; CDR3 DNA: TGTGCCAGCAGTTCCATAGGACAGGGGGATGAAAAACTGTTTTTT; CDR3 protein: CASSSIGQGDEKLFF
J gene: TRBJ2-1; clone size: NA; D gene: TRBD1; V gene: TRBV7-3; CDR3 DNA: TGTGCCAGCAGCCGGGACAGGGATACCGGTTTTTTTGGCAATGAGCAGTTCTTC; CDR3 protein: CASSRDRDTGFFGNEQFF
J gene: TRBJ2-1; clone size: few; D gene: TRBD2; V gene: TRBV28; CDR3 DNA: TGTGCCAGCAGTTTGACTAGCGGGAGCTACTACAATGAGCAGTTCTTC; CDR3 protein: CASSLTSGSYYNEQFF
J gene: TRBJ1-1; clone size: few; D gene: NA; V gene: TRBV5-1; CDR3 DNA: TGCGCCAGCAGTCTCCAAGGACAGAACACTGAAGCTTTCTTT; CDR3 protein: CASSLQGQNTEAFF